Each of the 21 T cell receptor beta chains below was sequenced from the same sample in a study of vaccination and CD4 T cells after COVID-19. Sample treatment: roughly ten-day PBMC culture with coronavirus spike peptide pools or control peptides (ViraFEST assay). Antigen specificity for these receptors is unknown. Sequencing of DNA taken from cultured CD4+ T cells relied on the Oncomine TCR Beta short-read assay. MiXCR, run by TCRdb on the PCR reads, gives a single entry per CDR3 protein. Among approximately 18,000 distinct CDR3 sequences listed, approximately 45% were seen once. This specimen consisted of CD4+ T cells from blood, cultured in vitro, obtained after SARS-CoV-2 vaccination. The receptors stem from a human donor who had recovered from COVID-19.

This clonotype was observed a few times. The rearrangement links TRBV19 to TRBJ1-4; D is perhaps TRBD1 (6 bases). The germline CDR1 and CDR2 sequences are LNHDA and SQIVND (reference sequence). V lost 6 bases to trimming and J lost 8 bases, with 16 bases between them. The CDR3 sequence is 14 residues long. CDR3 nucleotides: TGTGCCAGTAGCAGGCGGGGGCTAGAGGAAAAACTGTTTTTT. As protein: CASSRRGLEEKLFF. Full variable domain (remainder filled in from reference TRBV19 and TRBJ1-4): DGGITQSPKYLFRKEGQNVTLSCEQNLNHDAMYWYRQDPGQGLRLIYYSQIVNDFQKGDIAEGYSVSREKKESFPLTVTSAQKNPTAFYLCASSRRGLEEKLFFGSGTQLSVL.

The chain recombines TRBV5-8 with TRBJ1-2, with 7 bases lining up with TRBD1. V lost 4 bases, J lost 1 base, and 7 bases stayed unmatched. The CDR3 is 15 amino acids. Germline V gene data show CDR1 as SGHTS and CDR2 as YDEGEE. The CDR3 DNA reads TGTGCCAGCAGCCTGGGACAGAGGGTTAACTATGGCTACACCTTC. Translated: CASSLGQRVNYGYTF.

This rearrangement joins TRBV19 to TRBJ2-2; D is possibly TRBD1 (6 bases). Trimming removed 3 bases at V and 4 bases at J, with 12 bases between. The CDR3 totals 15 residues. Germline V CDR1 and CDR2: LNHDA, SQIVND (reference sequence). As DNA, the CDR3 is TGTGCCAGTAGTATGGGTGGACAGTTCACCGGGGAGCTGTTTTTT. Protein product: CASSMGGQFTGELFF. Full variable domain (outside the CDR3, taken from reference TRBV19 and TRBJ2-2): DGGITQSPKYLFRKEGQNVTLSCEQNLNHDAMYWYRQDPGQGLRLIYYSQIVNDFQKGDIAEGYSVSREKKESFPLTVTSAQKNPTAFYLCASSMGGQFTGELFFGEGSRLTVL.

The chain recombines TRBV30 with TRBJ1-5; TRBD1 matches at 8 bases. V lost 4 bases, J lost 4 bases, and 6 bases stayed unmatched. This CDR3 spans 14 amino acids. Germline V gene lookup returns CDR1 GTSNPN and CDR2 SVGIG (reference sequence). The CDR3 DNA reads TGTGCCTGGAATGCAGGGGGCCGAAATCAGCCCCAGCATTTT. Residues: CAWNAGGRNQPQHF.

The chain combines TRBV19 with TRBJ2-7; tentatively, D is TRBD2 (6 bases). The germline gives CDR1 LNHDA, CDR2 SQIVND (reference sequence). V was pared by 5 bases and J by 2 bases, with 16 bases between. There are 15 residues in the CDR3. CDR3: CASSDPGLLTYEQYF. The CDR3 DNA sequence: TGTGCCAGTAGTGATCCGGGACTGTTGACCTACGAGCAGTACTTC.

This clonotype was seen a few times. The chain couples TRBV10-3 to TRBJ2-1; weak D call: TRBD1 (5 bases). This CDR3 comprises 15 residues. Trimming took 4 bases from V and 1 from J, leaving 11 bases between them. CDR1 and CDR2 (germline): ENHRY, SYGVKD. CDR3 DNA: TGTGCCATCAGTGGGCCCCAGGGTTCCTACAATGAGCAGTTCTTC. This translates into CAISGPQGSYNEQFF.

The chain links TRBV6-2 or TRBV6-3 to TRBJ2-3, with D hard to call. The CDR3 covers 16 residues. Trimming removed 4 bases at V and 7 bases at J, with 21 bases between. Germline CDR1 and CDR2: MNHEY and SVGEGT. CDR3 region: CASSSLGVPPIHTQYF. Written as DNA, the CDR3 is TGTGCCAGCAGTTCCTTGGGCGTGCCTCCGATTCATACGCAGTATTTT.

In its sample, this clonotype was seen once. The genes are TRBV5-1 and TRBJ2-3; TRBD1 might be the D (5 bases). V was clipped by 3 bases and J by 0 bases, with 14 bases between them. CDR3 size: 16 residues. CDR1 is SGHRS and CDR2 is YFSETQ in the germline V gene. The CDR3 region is CASSSPQGVSTDTQYF. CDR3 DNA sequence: TGCGCCAGCAGCTCGCCCCAGGGTGTCAGCACAGATACGCAGTATTTT.

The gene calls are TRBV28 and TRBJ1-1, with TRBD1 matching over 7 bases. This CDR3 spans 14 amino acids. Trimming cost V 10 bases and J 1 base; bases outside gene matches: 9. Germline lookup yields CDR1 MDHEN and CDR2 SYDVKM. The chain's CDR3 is CATLRGLTNTEAFF. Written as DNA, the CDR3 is TGTGCCACCCTGAGGGGGCTTACGAACACTGAAGCTTTCTTT.

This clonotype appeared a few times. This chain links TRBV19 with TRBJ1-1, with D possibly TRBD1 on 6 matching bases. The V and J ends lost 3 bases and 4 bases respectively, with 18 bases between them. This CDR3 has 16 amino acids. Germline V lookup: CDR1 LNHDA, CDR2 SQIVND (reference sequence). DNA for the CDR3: TGTGCCAGTAGTATGGGCCAGGGGAGAAGTGCCACTGAAGCTTTCTTT. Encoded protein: CASSMGQGRSATEAFF.

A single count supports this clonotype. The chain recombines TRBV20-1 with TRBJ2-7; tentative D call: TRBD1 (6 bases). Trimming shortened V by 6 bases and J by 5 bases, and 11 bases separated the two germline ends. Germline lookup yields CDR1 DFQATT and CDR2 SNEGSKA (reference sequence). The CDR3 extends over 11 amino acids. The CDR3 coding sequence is TGCAGTGCAAGAAACAGGGACGAGCAGTACTTC. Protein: CSARNRDEQYF.

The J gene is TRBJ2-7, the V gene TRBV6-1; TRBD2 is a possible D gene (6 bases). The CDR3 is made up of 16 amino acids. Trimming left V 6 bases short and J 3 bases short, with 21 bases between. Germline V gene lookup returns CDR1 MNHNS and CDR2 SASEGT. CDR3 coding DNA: TGTGCCAGCAGGGGAAGGGGAGCTAGCGACCTCTACGAGCAGTACTTC. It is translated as CASRGRGASDLYEQYF.

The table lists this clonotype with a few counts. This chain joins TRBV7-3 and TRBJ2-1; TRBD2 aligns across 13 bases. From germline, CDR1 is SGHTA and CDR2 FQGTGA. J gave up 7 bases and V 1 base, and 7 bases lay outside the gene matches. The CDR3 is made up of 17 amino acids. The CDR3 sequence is CASSLKGGLAGPNEQFF. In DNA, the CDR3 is TGTGCCAGCAGCTTAAAAGGGGGACTAGCGGGACCAAATGAGCAGTTCTTC.

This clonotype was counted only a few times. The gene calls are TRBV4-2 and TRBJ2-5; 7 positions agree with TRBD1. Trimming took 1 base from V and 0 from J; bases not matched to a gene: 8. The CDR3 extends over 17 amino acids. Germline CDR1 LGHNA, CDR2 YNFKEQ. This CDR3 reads CASSQGFNGQDQETQYF. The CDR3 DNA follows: TGTGCCAGCAGCCAAGGATTTAATGGACAGGACCAAGAGACCCAGTACTTC.

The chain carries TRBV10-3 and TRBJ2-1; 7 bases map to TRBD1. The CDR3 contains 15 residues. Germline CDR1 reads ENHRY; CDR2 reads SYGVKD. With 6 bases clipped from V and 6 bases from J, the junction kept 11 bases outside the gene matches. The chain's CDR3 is CAIRRQGDRINEQFF. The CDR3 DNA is TGTGCCATCAGGAGGCAGGGGGACCGTATCAATGAGCAGTTCTTC.

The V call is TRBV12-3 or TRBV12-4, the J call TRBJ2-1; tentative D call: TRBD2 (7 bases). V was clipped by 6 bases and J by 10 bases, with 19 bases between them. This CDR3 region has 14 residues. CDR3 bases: TGTGCCAGCAGGGGGACTGGGGGGGCTCTGGAGCAGTTCTTC. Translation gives CASRGTGGALEQFF.

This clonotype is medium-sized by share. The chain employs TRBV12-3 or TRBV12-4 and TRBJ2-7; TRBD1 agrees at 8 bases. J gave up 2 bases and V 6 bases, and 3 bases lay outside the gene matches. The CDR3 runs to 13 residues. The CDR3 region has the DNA TGTGCCAGCAGCAGACAGGGGACCTACGAGCAGTACTTC. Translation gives CASSRQGTYEQYF.

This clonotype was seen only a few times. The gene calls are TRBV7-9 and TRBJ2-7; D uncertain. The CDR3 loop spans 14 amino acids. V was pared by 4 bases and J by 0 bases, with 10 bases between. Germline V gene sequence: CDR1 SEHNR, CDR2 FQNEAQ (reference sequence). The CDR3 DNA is TGTGCCAGCAGCTCCTCCGTGTCCTCCTACGAGCAGTACTTC. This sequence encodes CASSSSVSSYEQYF.

CDR3 amino acids: CASSQVDEQFF. The CDR3 DNA is TGCGCCAGCAGTCAAGTTGATGAGCAGTTCTTC. J is TRBJ2-1 and V is TRBV10-2; D is unclear. Trimming shortened V by 5 bases and J by 8 bases, and 7 bases separated the two germline ends. Germline CDR1 WSHSY, CDR2 SAAADI. This CDR3 spans 11 amino acids.

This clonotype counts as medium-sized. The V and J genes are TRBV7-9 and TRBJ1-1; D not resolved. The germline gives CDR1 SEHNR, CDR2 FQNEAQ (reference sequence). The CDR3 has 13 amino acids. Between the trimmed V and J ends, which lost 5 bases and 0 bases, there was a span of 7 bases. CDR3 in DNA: TGTGCCAGCAGCCTAGACATGAACACTGAAGCTTTCTTT. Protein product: CASSLDMNTEAFF.

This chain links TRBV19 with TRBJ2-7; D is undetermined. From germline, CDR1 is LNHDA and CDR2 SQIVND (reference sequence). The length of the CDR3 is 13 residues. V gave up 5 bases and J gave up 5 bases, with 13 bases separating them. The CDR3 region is CASSSLDSHEQYF. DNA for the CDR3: TGTGCCAGTAGTTCCCTTGACTCTCACGAGCAGTACTTC.